The rows below give T cell receptor beta chains drawn from one sample of a study of blood T cell repertoires in COVID-19. TCRdb's copy holds only in-frame clones and misses some; the assay was immunoSEQ multiplex PCR. The sample gives a few hundred thousand clones, approximately 91% of which show up once; around 0.92% is in the top ten. Sequenced input: PBMCs or T cells enriched from blood (not recorded which). The receptor set was obtained from a woman aged 30 to 39 who had recovered from COVID-19. Both conserved end residues are part of each CDR3. The order of the fields is CDR3 protein, J gene, clone size, V gene. Not every row has a clone size; where given, it reads once, few, many or a size class.

CDR3: CASSPQVVSDTQYF; J: TRBJ2-3; size: NA; V: TRBV7-2
CDR3: CASSSWTTSLGYEQYF; J: TRBJ2-7; size: NA; V: TRBV18
CDR3: CASSVRRGDRASGAPQYF; J: TRBJ2-3; size: NA; V: TRBV9
CDR3: CASSKIPWTSHPTDTQYF; J: TRBJ2-3; size: NA; V: TRBV21-1
CDR3: CSVGAITPDTQYF; J: TRBJ2-3; size: NA; V: TRBV29-1
CDR3: CSVRSGNEKLFF; J: TRBJ1-4; size: NA; V: TRBV29-1
CDR3: CSGTNTEAFF; J: TRBJ1-1; size: NA; V: TRBV29-1
CDR3: CASSSDTAEAFF; J: TRBJ1-1; size: NA; V: TRBV6-5
CDR3: CASSSIRVSLNQPQHF; J: TRBJ1-5; size: NA; V: TRBV19
CDR3: CAKEGVYNEQFF; J: TRBJ2-1; size: once; V: TRBV7-2
CDR3: CASSVSSRASYEQYF; J: TRBJ2-7; size: NA; V: TRBV9
CDR3: CASRGGGAPGNTIYF; J: TRBJ1-3; size: NA; V: TRBV6-5
CDR3: CASSVQRVEAFF; J: TRBJ1-1; size: NA; V: TRBV7-2